A selection of T cell receptor beta chains follows, all from one sample in a study of blood T cell repertoires in COVID-19. Sequencing was performed with immunoSEQ multiplex PCR; in TCRdb, only in-frame clones are kept and a portion is missing. The profile shows over 150,000 clones, 88% of them singletons. Sample: peripheral blood. These receptors were collected from a man aged 45 to 65 who had recovered from COVID-19. Both conserved end residues are part of each CDR3. A D gene is named only where the DNA matches it firmly. Expanded clones are given a class, and other clones once, few, many or no size at all.

D: NA
V: TRBV4-1
size: NA
J: TRBJ2-4
DNA: TGCGCCAGCAGCCATATTTACAAAAACATTCAGTACTTC
CDR3: CASSHIYKNIQYF

D: NA
V: TRBV30
size: NA
J: TRBJ1-5
DNA: TGTGCCTGGAGCTATCGGGACACTTGGGGGACTCAGCCCCAGCATTTT
CDR3: CAWSYRDTWGTQPQHF

D: TRBD1
V: TRBV12-3/TRBV12-4
size: NA
J: TRBJ2-7
DNA: TGTGCCAGCAGTCGGGACAGGGGCTACGAGCAGTACTTC
CDR3: CASSRDRGYEQYF

D: TRBD1
V: TRBV9
size: NA
J: TRBJ2-5
DNA: TGTGCCAGCAGCGTATCCCCACAGGGGGACAAAGAGACCCAGTACTTC
CDR3: CASSVSPQGDKETQYF

D: TRBD1
V: TRBV6-2/TRBV6-3
size: once
J: TRBJ2-3
DNA: TGTGCCAGCAGTTACGACCCAGGACAGGATTTAAACGCGGATACGCAGTATTTT
CDR3: CASSYDPGQDLNADTQYF

D: TRBD1
V: TRBV5-6
size: NA
J: TRBJ1-4
DNA: TGTGCCAGCAGCTTCTATACGGACAGGGTACTGGGTGAAAAACTGTTTTTT
CDR3: CASSFYTDRVLGEKLFF

D: TRBD2
V: TRBV7-9
size: NA
J: TRBJ2-1
DNA: TGTGCCATCCCTCTTTTAACTAGCGGGAGATCCAATGAGCAGTTCTTC
CDR3: CAIPLLTSGRSNEQFF

D: NA
V: TRBV6-5
size: few
J: TRBJ2-7
DNA: TGTGCCAGCAGTTACTATAGCGCCCCGAGCTCCTACGAGCAGTACTTC
CDR3: CASSYYSAPSSYEQYF

D: NA
V: TRBV6-6
size: NA
J: TRBJ1-1
DNA: TGTGCCAGCAGTTCAGCGTCTGCCATGGCTTTCTTT
CDR3: CASSSASAMAFF

D: NA
V: TRBV9
size: NA
J: TRBJ1-1
DNA: TGTGCCAGCAGCGCTACAGGCTTCGGGGAAGCTTTCTTT
CDR3: CASSATGFGEAFF

D: NA
V: TRBV27
size: NA
J: TRBJ2-6
DNA: TGTGCCAGCAGTTTCAGGGATCCTGGGGCCAACGTCCTGACTTTC
CDR3: CASSFRDPGANVLTF

D: TRBD2
V: TRBV10-3
size: NA
J: TRBJ2-5
DNA: TGTGCCGCGAAGGGGCGGGCGGGGGGCCAAGAGACCCAGTACTTC
CDR3: CAAKGRAGGQETQYF

D: NA
V: TRBV4-3
size: NA
J: TRBJ1-2
DNA: TGCGCCAGCAGCCAAGAACACGAGGGCTCCTATGGCTACACCTTC
CDR3: CASSQEHEGSYGYTF

D: TRBD1
V: TRBV20-1
size: NA
J: TRBJ2-7
DNA: TGCAGTGCTAGTGTTCCCTGGACAGGGCCCTCCTACGAGCAGTACTTC
CDR3: CSASVPWTGPSYEQYF

D: TRBD1
V: TRBV14
size: NA
J: TRBJ2-7
DNA: TGTGCCAGCAGTCACAACCGGGACAGGTTTTCCTACGAGCAGTACTTC
CDR3: CASSHNRDRFSYEQYF

D: NA
V: TRBV6-4
size: NA
J: TRBJ2-5
DNA: TGTGCCAGCAGTGAAATCCACGGGGAGACCCAGTACTTC
CDR3: CASSEIHGETQYF

D: NA
V: TRBV4-3
size: NA
J: TRBJ1-1
DNA: TGCGCCAGCAGCCAAGGCCCCGACAGGGAAGCTTTCTTT
CDR3: CASSQGPDREAFF

D: NA
V: TRBV6-2/TRBV6-3
size: few
J: TRBJ2-1
DNA: TGTGCCAGCAGTACAGACATCCTTTACAATGAGCAGTTCTTC
CDR3: CASSTDILYNEQFF

D: TRBD2
V: TRBV7-9
size: once
J: TRBJ2-7
DNA: TGTGCCAGCAGCTTTACTAGCGGGAGAACAGGGCCCTACGAGCAGTACTTC
CDR3: CASSFTSGRTGPYEQYF

D: NA
V: TRBV25-1
size: NA
J: TRBJ1-3
DNA: TGTGCCAGCAGTGCCACTCCCAGGTTCTCTGGAAACACCATATATTTT
CDR3: CASSATPRFSGNTIYF

D: NA
V: TRBV3-1/TRBV3-2
size: NA
J: TRBJ1-1
DNA: TGTGCCAGCAGCCAAGAACTGTCGAACACTGAAGCTTTCTTT
CDR3: CASSQELSNTEAFF

D: NA
V: TRBV28
size: NA
J: TRBJ1-4
DNA: TGTGCCAGCAGTTTAAACAGGCTTGGCGAAAAACTGTTTTTT
CDR3: CASSLNRLGEKLFF

D: TRBD2
V: TRBV6-5
size: NA
J: TRBJ2-7
DNA: TGTGCCAGCAGTTCTCTAGCGGGAGGGCCGGGGGAGCAGTACTTC
CDR3: CASSSLAGGPGEQYF

D: NA
V: TRBV12-3/TRBV12-4
size: NA
J: TRBJ1-5
DNA: TGTGCCAGCAGTTTGCAGGGAGGTCAGCCCCAGCATTTT
CDR3: CASSLQGGQPQHF

D: TRBD1
V: TRBV6-5
size: NA
J: TRBJ2-1
DNA: TGTGCCAGCAGTCCCGGACAGGGACTTTATGAGCAGTTCTTC
CDR3: CASSPGQGLYEQFF

D: NA
V: TRBV29-1
size: NA
J: TRBJ2-7
DNA: TGCAGCGTTGAGATCTATCCTGGGGGGGCTTACGAGCAGTACTTC
CDR3: CSVEIYPGGAYEQYF

D: NA
V: TRBV18
size: NA
J: TRBJ1-4
DNA: TGTGCCAGCTCACCACCCAGGGGAGTCTCAGCGGATGAAAAACTGTTTTTT
CDR3: CASSPPRGVSADEKLFF

D: NA
V: TRBV5-3
size: few
J: TRBJ1-1
DNA: TGTGCCAGAAGGAATCACAGGGCGGGCACTGAAGCTTTCTTT
CDR3: CARRNHRAGTEAFF

D: TRBD2
V: TRBV4-3
size: few
J: TRBJ2-1
DNA: TGCGCCAGCAGCTTTCTAGCGGGAGGGGGGGAGCAGTTCTTC
CDR3: CASSFLAGGGEQFF

D: NA
V: TRBV12-3/TRBV12-4
size: NA
J: TRBJ1-1
DNA: TGTGCCAGCATACTTAAGAACACTGAAGCTTTCTTT
CDR3: CASILKNTEAFF

D: NA
V: TRBV10-3
size: NA
J: TRBJ2-5
DNA: TGTGCCATCAGTGGGACAGACCTAGAGACCCAGTACTTC
CDR3: CAISGTDLETQYF

D: NA
V: TRBV30
size: NA
J: TRBJ2-1
DNA: TGTGCCTGGAGTCCAGGGACAGCGGGCTACAATGAGCAGTTCTTC
CDR3: CAWSPGTAGYNEQFF

D: TRBD1
V: TRBV6-5
size: NA
J: TRBJ1-2
DNA: TGTGCCAGCAGTCGCACCGGGACAGCAGATGGCTACACCTTC
CDR3: CASSRTGTADGYTF

D: NA
V: TRBV6-5
size: NA
J: TRBJ2-2
DNA: TGTGCCAGCACTATGACACCGAACACCGGGGAGCTGTTTTTT
CDR3: CASTMTPNTGELFF

D: NA
V: TRBV19
size: NA
J: TRBJ1-6
DNA: TGTGCCAGTACCCTAGAGGGAGCGAATTCACCCCTCCACTTT
CDR3: CASTLEGANSPLHF

D: NA
V: TRBV2
size: NA
J: TRBJ2-7
DNA: TGTGCCAGCAGTGAAGTGTCTAGTGGAACACTACGCGAGCAGTACTTC
CDR3: CASSEVSSGTLREQYF

D: TRBD1
V: TRBV7-3
size: NA
J: TRBJ1-1
DNA: TGTGCCAGCAGCTTTGACAGGGGGAACACTGAAGCTTTCTTT
CDR3: CASSFDRGNTEAFF

D: TRBD2
V: TRBV7-3
size: NA
J: TRBJ2-3
DNA: TGTGCCAGCAGCCCCCTAGCGGGAGTTCAAGATACGCAGTATTTT
CDR3: CASSPLAGVQDTQYF

D: NA
V: TRBV6-5
size: once
J: TRBJ1-3
DNA: TGTGCCAGCGGACCCGCGGGAACTGGAAACACCATATATTTT
CDR3: CASGPAGTGNTIYF

D: TRBD1
V: TRBV2
size: once
J: TRBJ1-1
DNA: TGTGCCAGCAGTTTAGACAGGGCCGTAGACACTGAAGCTTTCTTT
CDR3: CASSLDRAVDTEAFF